One TCR beta chain is described in this entry. RNA transcripts yielded amplified TCR beta CDR3 regions. Scientists carried out first-round RT-PCR using HTBI primers and then a second-round multiplex PCR. TCRdb fed the multiplex PCR reads into MiXCR, producing one record per CDR3 protein. The data contain a few hundred thousand distinct CDR3 sequences, about a sixth of them singletons. The CDR3 contains 14 residues. The V gene lost 2 bases and the J gene lost 7 bases, with 12 bases spanning the gap. Germline CDR1 MNHNS, CDR2 SASEGT. These data come from a study of Graves' ophthalmopathy and Graves' hyperthyroidism. Eligible hyperthyroidism cases comprised new diagnoses of under 2 months' duration in individuals aged 18 to 65.

The material sequenced was peripheral blood. The chain uses TRBV6-1 and TRBJ1-5, with D perhaps matching TRBD1 (6 bases). The TCR was taken from an adult woman with stable Graves' hyperthyroidism. The DNA of the CDR3 is TGTGCCAGCAGTGAATTGACAGGTGGCCAGCCCCAGCATTTT. It yields the protein CASSELTGGQPQHF.